Listed below are T cell receptor beta chains from one sample, sequenced in a study of blood T cell repertoires in COVID-19. Produced via immunoSEQ multiplex PCR; TCRdb's table is partial and in-frame only. Of approximately 52,000 clones detected, 90% appear once; the ten largest clones hold about 3.1%. The sequenced sample consisted of peripheral blood. The receptors derive from a human donor in a cohort sampled during active COVID-19. Each CDR3 is given with its conserved first and last residue. Fields, in order: clone size, D gene, V gene, J gene, CDR3 protein, CDR3 DNA. A D gene is named only where the DNA matches it firmly. Size is omitted from some rows. Given values are once, few, many or a class for expanded clones.

size: NA; D: TRBD1; V: TRBV11-2; J: TRBJ1-4; CDR3: CASSTRKGAAATNEKLFF; DNA: TGTGCCAGCAGTACAAGGAAGGGGGCAGCGGCAACTAATGAAAAACTGTTTTTT
size: once; D: NA; V: TRBV27; J: TRBJ2-2; CDR3: CASSLQQNTGELFF; DNA: TGTGCCAGCAGTTTACAACAGAACACCGGGGAGCTGTTTTTT
size: NA; D: TRBD1; V: TRBV5-1; J: TRBJ1-5; CDR3: CASSLPGQGYYESNQPQHF; DNA: TGCGCCAGCAGCTTACCGGGACAGGGTTATTATGAGAGCAATCAGCCCCAGCATTTT
size: NA; D: NA; V: TRBV2; J: TRBJ2-5; CDR3: CASTTDSQETQYF; DNA: TGTGCCAGCACAACCGACAGCCAAGAGACCCAGTACTTC
size: NA; D: NA; V: TRBV5-1; J: TRBJ2-7; CDR3: CASSLDGRPPGEQYF; DNA: TGCGCCAGCAGCTTGGATGGCAGGCCCCCGGGGGAGCAGTACTTC
size: NA; D: NA; V: TRBV2; J: TRBJ2-1; CDR3: CASSRTGGDEQFF; DNA: TGTGCCAGCAGTCGCACAGGGGGGGATGAGCAGTTCTTC
size: NA; D: NA; V: TRBV27; J: TRBJ2-5; CDR3: CASRTNWGVYGETQYF; DNA: TGTGCCAGCAGAACAAATTGGGGGGTATACGGAGAGACCCAGTACTTC
size: NA; D: NA; V: TRBV7-3; J: TRBJ1-1; CDR3: CASSFPGTEAFF; DNA: TGTGCCAGCAGCTTCCCGGGCACTGAAGCTTTCTTT
size: NA; D: TRBD2; V: TRBV9; J: TRBJ2-1; CDR3: CASSAGGLAGVEQFF; DNA: TGTGCCAGCAGCGCTGGGGGACTAGCGGGTGTTGAGCAGTTCTTC
size: NA; D: NA; V: TRBV19; J: TRBJ2-7; CDR3: CASGGGQDPTYEQYF; DNA: TGTGCCAGTGGTGGAGGGCAGGATCCTACCTACGAGCAGTACTTC
size: few; D: TRBD1; V: TRBV7-9; J: TRBJ2-7; CDR3: CASSSIPFEMTGTYEQYF; DNA: TGTGCCAGCAGCTCTATCCCCTTCGAGATGACAGGGACCTACGAGCAGTACTTC
size: NA; D: TRBD2; V: TRBV6-5; J: TRBJ2-3; CDR3: CASSSGIMFADTQYF; DNA: TGTGCCAGCTCTAGCGGGATTATGTTTGCGGATACGCAGTATTTT
size: NA; D: NA; V: TRBV24-1; J: TRBJ2-5; CDR3: CATSDLGGTVQETQYF; DNA: TGTGCCACCAGTGATTTGGGCGGGACGGTACAAGAGACCCAGTACTTC
size: NA; D: TRBD1; V: TRBV28; J: TRBJ1-5; CDR3: CASSPPGQVAPQPQHF; DNA: TGTGCCAGCAGTCCTCCGGGACAGGTCGCTCCTCAGCCCCAGCATTTT
size: once; D: NA; V: TRBV7-2; J: TRBJ1-2; CDR3: CAIMRGGRREGGYTF; DNA: TGTGCCATAATGCGAGGAGGGCGAAGAGAAGGTGGCTACACCTTC
size: NA; D: TRBD1; V: TRBV7-8; J: TRBJ1-5; CDR3: CASSLDRGLVQPQHF; DNA: TGTGCCAGCAGCTTAGACAGGGGGCTTGTTCAGCCCCAGCATTTT
size: NA; D: NA; V: TRBV13; J: TRBJ2-5; CDR3: CASSPRLEYQETQYF; DNA: TGTGCCAGCAGCCCTCGACTAGAGTACCAAGAGACCCAGTACTTC
size: NA; D: TRBD2; V: TRBV2; J: TRBJ2-3; CDR3: CASSPGTSGSTDTQYF; DNA: TGTGCCAGCAGCCCCGGGACTAGCGGGAGCACAGATACGCAGTATTTT
size: NA; D: NA; V: TRBV11-2; J: TRBJ2-1; CDR3: CASSLQTGDSYNEQFF; DNA: TGTGCCAGCAGCTTACAAACAGGAGACAGTTACAATGAGCAGTTCTTC
size: NA; D: TRBD1; V: TRBV9; J: TRBJ2-1; CDR3: CASSGLTGNHEQFF; DNA: TGTGCCAGCAGCGGATTGACAGGGAACCATGAGCAGTTCTTC
size: NA; D: NA; V: TRBV28; J: TRBJ2-7; CDR3: CASSFSGGGEQYF; DNA: TGTGCCAGCAGTTTTTCTGGAGGAGGCGAGCAGTACTTC
size: NA; D: NA; V: TRBV25-1; J: TRBJ1-2; CDR3: CASSARDISNYGYTF; DNA: TGTGCCAGCAGTGCCCGGGACATCTCCAACTATGGCTACACCTTC
size: NA; D: TRBD1; V: TRBV30; J: TRBJ1-6; CDR3: CAWDREYSPLHF; DNA: TGTGCCTGGGACAGGGAGTATTCACCCCTCCACTTT
size: once; D: NA; V: TRBV10-3; J: TRBJ2-7; CDR3: CAISETSNEQYF; DNA: TGTGCCATCAGTGAGACCAGTAACGAGCAGTACTTC
size: once; D: TRBD2; V: TRBV20-1; J: TRBJ2-3; CDR3: CSASKASGRTDTQYF; DNA: TGCAGTGCTAGTAAAGCTAGCGGGAGAACAGATACGCAGTATTTT
size: NA; D: NA; V: TRBV7-2; J: TRBJ2-5; CDR3: CASSLVVYRQETQYF; DNA: TGTGCCAGCAGCTTAGTAGTCTATCGCCAAGAGACCCAGTACTTC
size: NA; D: TRBD2; V: TRBV2; J: TRBJ2-1; CDR3: CASSEALRGTSRNNEQFF; DNA: TGTGCCAGCAGTGAAGCGCTTCGGGGGACTAGCCGGAACAATGAGCAGTTCTTC
size: few; D: NA; V: TRBV2; J: TRBJ1-5; CDR3: CASSEYGLTNQPQHF; DNA: TGTGCCAGCAGTGAATATGGACTCACCAATCAGCCCCAGCATTTT
size: few; D: NA; V: TRBV7-9; J: TRBJ1-4; CDR3: CASSTPPEGEYKLFF; DNA: TGTGCCAGCAGCACCCCGCCGGAGGGCGAGTATAAACTGTTTTTT
size: NA; D: NA; V: TRBV27; J: TRBJ1-2; CDR3: CASSLSGSSYYGYTF; DNA: TGTGCCAGCAGTTTATCCGGGAGCAGCTACTATGGCTACACCTTC
size: NA; D: NA; V: TRBV28; J: TRBJ1-1; CDR3: CASSRDTLNTEAFF; DNA: TGTGCCAGCAGTCGGGACACTCTGAACACTGAAGCTTTCTTT
size: NA; D: TRBD1; V: TRBV7-3; J: TRBJ2-5; CDR3: CASSPLGQGSGETQYF; DNA: TGTGCCAGCAGCCCCCTGGGACAGGGTAGCGGAGAGACCCAGTACTTC
size: NA; D: NA; V: TRBV2; J: TRBJ2-5; CDR3: CASNQGGVETQYF; DNA: TGTGCCAGCAATCAGGGAGGTGTCGAGACCCAGTACTTC
size: NA; D: NA; V: TRBV21-1; J: TRBJ2-5; CDR3: CASSKMSGRAGNETQYF; DNA: TGTGCCAGCAGCAAAATGTCCGGACGAGCGGGAAATGAGACCCAGTACTTC
size: NA; D: TRBD1; V: TRBV19; J: TRBJ1-6; CDR3: CASSLDRGIPSPLHF; DNA: TGTGCCAGTAGCCTGGACAGGGGGATTCCTTCACCCCTCCACTTT
size: NA; D: NA; V: TRBV5-3; J: TRBJ2-7; CDR3: CARSSRVEQYF; DNA: TGTGCCAGAAGCAGCAGGGTCGAGCAGTACTTC
size: NA; D: NA; V: TRBV5-6; J: TRBJ1-3; CDR3: CASSWAERAPGNTIYF; DNA: TGTGCCAGCAGCTGGGCCGAGAGGGCCCCTGGAAACACCATATATTTT
size: NA; D: NA; V: TRBV30; J: TRBJ1-5; CDR3: CAWSASDNQPQHF; DNA: TGTGCCTGGAGTGCGTCAGATAATCAGCCCCAGCATTTT
size: NA; D: NA; V: TRBV30; J: TRBJ2-2; CDR3: CAIGTSNTGELFF; DNA: TGTGCCATCGGGACATCGAACACCGGGGAGCTGTTTTTT
size: NA; D: TRBD2; V: TRBV6-5; J: TRBJ2-7; CDR3: CASEASGRYEQYF; DNA: TGTGCCAGCGAAGCTAGCGGGAGATACGAGCAGTACTTC
size: NA; D: NA; V: TRBV30; J: TRBJ2-4; CDR3: CAWGQWTPGGNIQYF; DNA: TGTGCCTGGGGTCAATGGACACCAGGTGGGAACATTCAGTACTTC
size: once; D: TRBD2; V: TRBV10-1; J: TRBJ2-3; CDR3: CASSDQLAGGNTDTQYF; DNA: TGCGCCAGCAGTGATCAACTAGCGGGAGGGAACACAGATACGCAGTATTTT